Listed here are 5 T cell receptor beta chains from one sample, sequenced in a study of regulatory T cells in long-lasting Graves disease. Time point reported: newly diagnosed GD, antithyroid drugs for less than 3 months. PBMCs were the source of the RNA used for TCR sequencing. Arm-PCR of CDR3 regions and iRepertoire HTBI primers were the basis on which TCR beta libraries were built. TCRdb independently ran MiXCR on the multiplex PCR reads; one entry per CDR3 protein. The data hold more than 300,000 distinct CDR3 sequences, with 12% observed a single time. The same data also contributed to another study, on T cells in Graves' hyperthyroidism and ophthalmopathy.

The sequenced sample was peripheral blood mononuclear cells (PBMCs), obtained at new diagnosis, from a patient treated with antithyroid drugs. These receptors came from a woman under 30 with Graves disease.

This clonotype was seen at least ten times. The chain combines TRBV7-2 with TRBJ2-1; no clear D. Trimming shortened V by 6 bases and J by 6 bases, and 12 bases separated the two germline ends. CDR3 length: 13 amino acids. Per germline, CDR1 SGHTA and CDR2 FQGNSA. The CDR3 here is CASRWALGNEQFF. CDR3 DNA: TGTGCCAGCAGATGGGCCCTTGGCAATGAGCAGTTCTTC.

This clonotype has at least ten counts. The J gene is TRBJ1-1, the V gene TRBV7-2; 12 bases map to TRBD1. After removal of 4 bases from V and 0 bases from J, the junction contained 15 bases not matched to a gene. CDR3 length: 20 amino acids. CDR1 and CDR2 from the germline V gene are SGHTA and FQGNSA. The CDR3 sequence: CASSSAPGQGAVRLNTEAFF. The CDR3 nucleotides read TGTGCCAGCAGCTCCGCCCCGGGACAGGGGGCTGTTCGCCTGAACACTGAAGCTTTCTTT.

This clonotype was observed at least ten times. The chain is built from TRBV28 and TRBJ1-5; D may be TRBD1 (6 bases). V lost 5 bases and J lost 9, with 17 bases in between. CDR1 MDHEN and CDR2 SYDVKM come from the germline V gene. The CDR3 is 14 residues long. The CDR3 DNA is TGTGCCAGCAGTCAGGACAGTCTAGGTTCGCCCCAGCATTTT. It codes for CASSQDSLGSPQHF.

Many counts were recorded for this clonotype. CDR3 protein: CSASEGGRGVGSYNSPLHF. The CDR3 region has the DNA TGCAGTGCTAGTGAAGGGGGCAGAGGAGTCGGCTCCTATAATTCACCCCTCCACTTT. The V and J genes are TRBV20-1 and TRBJ1-6; 7 nucleotides agree with TRBD1. This CDR3 has 19 residues. Germline V lookup: CDR1 DFQATT, CDR2 SNEGSKA (reference sequence). Trimming took 3 bases from V and 0 from J; bases not matched to a gene: 14.

This clonotype was counted only a few times. A read error may be the cause here, since a much bigger clone is one base away. V and J are TRBV28 and TRBJ2-3; 9 positions agree with TRBD1. CDR1 and CDR2 from the germline V gene are MDHEN and SYDVKM. The CDR3 covers 19 residues. The CDR3 nucleotides are TGTGCCAGCAACCCCGCCGGGACAGGGACCTACACTAGCACAGATGCGCAGTATTTT. Protein: CASNPAGTGTYTSTDAQYF.